This T cell receptor (beta chain) was identified in a study of blood T cell repertoires in COVID-19. As for the study in general: Sources were T cells, B-cell-depleted T cells, or PBMCs; the material itself was cDNA or gDNA.

A few counts support this clone. Clinical history reported by participants formed the basis on which cohorts were assigned. The CDR3 is made up of 15 amino acids. V lost 2 bases to trimming and J lost 8 bases; unmatched junction nucleotides: 11. Germline loops: CDR1 SGHTA, CDR2 FQGTGA. Only in-frame clones appear in the TCRdb table, and some are missing; sequencing was by immunoSEQ multiplex PCR. The table records about 230,000 clones, 87% of them present only once. The material sequenced was PBMCs or T cells enriched from blood (not recorded which). The sequence came from a man aged 25-45 years who had recovered from COVID-19. This chain joins TRBV7-3 and TRBJ1-2, with 7 positions matching TRBD1. This CDR3 reads CASSLSFTGERGYTF. The CDR3 bases are TGTGCCAGCAGCTTATCATTTACAGGGGAGAGAGGCTACACCTTC. Together with reference TRBV7-3 and TRBJ1-2, the CDR3 gives the full variable domain: GAGVSQTPSNKVTEKGKYVELRCDPISGHTALYWYRQSLGQGPEFLIYFQGTGAADDSGLPNDRFFAVRPEGSVSTLKIQRTERGDSAVYLCASSLSFTGERGYTFGSGTRLTVV.